This T cell receptor (beta chain) comes out of a study of blood T cell repertoires in COVID-19. The overall study: Material from acute and convalescent COVID-19 was sourced from the United States, Italy and Spain. PBMCs, B-cell-depleted T cells, or T cells provided the cDNA or gDNA that made up the material.

While infection was still active, Seattle patients were enrolled and then followed longitudinally. Original processing methods: Quantification of nucleated cells was approximated via reference gene primer amplification. Sequencing was performed with immunoSEQ multiplex PCR; in TCRdb, only in-frame clones are kept and a portion is missing. V and J calls and clone size are copied from that table; D and trimming were computed from the DNA. The sample yields about 280,000 clones, more than 70% seen once. V lost 6 bases and J lost 4, with 6 bases in between. The CDR3 is 11 amino acids. Germline lookup yields CDR1 MNHEY and CDR2 SMNVEV (reference sequence).

This chain uses TRBV27 with TRBJ2-5, with no clear D. Sequencing was carried out using peripheral blood. This sequence originates from a woman aged 30 to 39 with COVID-19, enrolled during active disease. In nucleotides, the CDR3 is TGTGCCAGCAGGGTAGCAGAGACCCAGTACTTC. Translated: CASRVAETQYF.